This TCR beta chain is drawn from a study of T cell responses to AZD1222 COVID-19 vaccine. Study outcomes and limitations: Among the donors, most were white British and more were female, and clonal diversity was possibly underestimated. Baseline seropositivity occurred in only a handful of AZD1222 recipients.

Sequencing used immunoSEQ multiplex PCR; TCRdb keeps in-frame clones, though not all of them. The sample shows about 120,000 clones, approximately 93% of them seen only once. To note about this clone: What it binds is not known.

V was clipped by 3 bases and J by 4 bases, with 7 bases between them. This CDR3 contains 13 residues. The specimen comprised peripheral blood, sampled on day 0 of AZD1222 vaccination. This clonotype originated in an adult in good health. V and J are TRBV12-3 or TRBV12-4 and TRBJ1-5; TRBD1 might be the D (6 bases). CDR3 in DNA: TGTGCCAGCAGTTTGGACAGTAATCAGCCCCAGCATTTT. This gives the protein CASSLDSNQPQHF.